This T cell receptor beta chain was recovered during a study of T cell repertoires in ileal Crohn's disease. Looking at the study overall: At surgery, about 34% of patients smoked, with median disease duration approximately 8 years.

The time point: neoterminal ileum biopsy at postoperative endoscopy, about 6 months after surgery. Losses at the gene ends were 6 bases for V and 1 base for J; bases not matched to a gene: 8. This CDR3 comprises 15 residues. Germline V CDR1 and CDR2: MNHNS, SASEGT. Only in-frame clones appear in the TCRdb table, and some are missing; sequencing was by immunoSEQ multiplex PCR. The sample has some 20,000 clones; approximately 70% are singletons. Sequencing was carried out using ileal tissue. This clonotype originated in an adult with Crohn's disease. The chain employs TRBV6-1 and TRBJ1-1, with TRBD1 matching over 7 bases. CDR3 in DNA: TGTGCCAGCAGCATTACAGGGGCCTGGAACACTGAAGCTTTCTTT. Protein: CASSITGAWNTEAFF.